These 10 T cell receptor beta chains originate from one sample sequenced in a study of identical twins. TCRdb redid the calling of the 5' RACE reads with MiXCR, one entry per CDR3 protein. This table holds roughly 280,000 distinct CDR3 sequences, roughly 10% found once. These data were also reused for a study on yellow fever vaccine responses in identical twins.

The sequenced sample was CD8+ T cells sorted from blood. Receptors originate from a woman aged 18-29 years in good health.

The chain employs TRBV20-1 and TRBJ2-5, with a tentative D call TRBD1 (5 bases). With 3 bases removed from V and 0 bases from J, the gap between germline ends came to 11 bases. CDR3 size: 14 residues. The germline CDR1 and CDR2 sequences are DFQATT and SNEGSKA (reference sequence). The CDR3 sequence is CSARAKGYQETQYF. The CDR3 DNA reads as TGCAGTGCTAGGGCCAAGGGGTACCAAGAGACCCAGTACTTC.

This clonotype was counted at least ten times. CDR3 sequence reads: CASSYSGGANEKLFF. The CDR3 DNA reads TGCGCCAGCAGCTATAGCGGTGGGGCTAATGAAAAACTGTTTTTT. The chain links TRBV5-1 to TRBJ1-4; D unclear. The CDR3 has 15 residues. Trimming took 3 bases from V and 3 from J, leaving 12 bases between them. Germline assignment: CDR1 SGHRS and CDR2 YFSETQ.

This clonotype was seen only a few times. The chain is built from TRBV20-1 and TRBJ2-7, with 13 bases lining up with TRBD2. Germline V lookup: CDR1 DFQATT, CDR2 SNEGSKA (reference sequence). J gave up 4 bases and V 4 bases, and 7 bases lay outside the gene matches. The CDR3 contains 15 residues. The CDR3 DNA reads TGCAGTGCTACCCTCCCGGGACTAGCGGGATACGAGCAGTACTTC. Encoded protein: CSATLPGLAGYEQYF.

This clonotype has just a few counts. CDR3 in amino acids: CASSLVRGHFEQYF. The CDR3 DNA reads as TGTGCCAGCAGCTTAGTCAGGGGGCATTTTGAGCAGTACTTC. The V call is TRBV11-2, the J call TRBJ2-7; the match to TRBD1 covers 8 bases. V gave up 1 base and J gave up 7 bases; unmatched junction bases: 6. CDR1 and CDR2 from the germline V gene are SGHAT and FQNNGV. CDR3 length: 14 residues.

This clonotype was observed many times. V gene TRBV20-1 combines with J gene TRBJ2-1, with 14 bases identical to TRBD2. Per the germline V gene, CDR1 is DFQATT and CDR2 is SNEGSKA (reference sequence). CDR3 length: 14 amino acids. Unmatched junction bases numbered 5, after V lost 6 bases and J lost 7 bases. DNA for the CDR3: TGCAGTGCCATCGGACTAGCGGGAGGTAATGAGCAGTTCTTC. Its protein is CSAIGLAGGNEQFF.

This clonotype was counted ten times or more. The V call is TRBV18, the J call TRBJ2-3, with 12 bases aligning to TRBD1. V was clipped by 1 base and J by 5 bases; unmatched bases: 4. This CDR3 is 16 amino acids long. Germline V gives CDR1 KGHSH, CDR2 LQKENI. This CDR3 reads CASSPRDRGLGDTQYF. For the CDR3, the DNA is TGTGCCAGCTCACCACGGGACAGGGGGCTGGGAGATACGCAGTATTTT. The full variable domain, completed using reference TRBV18 and TRBJ2-3, is NAGVMQNPRHLVRRRGQEARLRCSPMKGHSHVYWYRQLPEEGLKFMVYLQKENIIDESGMPKERFSAEFPKEGPSILRIQQVVRGDSAAYFCASSPRDRGLGDTQYFGPGTRLTVL.

This clonotype was observed many times. The chain couples TRBV27 to TRBJ2-1; D unclear. CDR3 size: 12 residues. V lost 3 bases to trimming and J lost 10 bases, with 10 bases between them. Germline loops: CDR1 MNHEY, CDR2 SMNVEV (reference sequence). The DNA for the CDR3 is TGTGCCAGCAGTTTTAGCACGGAAGAGCAGTTCTTC. This sequence encodes CASSFSTEEQFF.

This clonotype has a count of ten or more. This chain joins TRBV29-1 and TRBJ2-5; D is perhaps TRBD1 (5 bases). The CDR3 has 10 residues. Trimming left V 6 bases short and J 5 bases short, with 7 bases between. Germline V CDR1 and CDR2: SQVTM, ANQGSEA. CDR3 DNA: TGCAGCGTAAAGGGGGAGACCCAGTACTTC. Translated: CSVKGETQYF.

This clonotype was found a few times. V is TRBV14 and J is TRBJ1-4; D not resolved. Germline values: CDR1 SGHDN, CDR2 FVKESK. This CDR3 region has 13 residues. Trimming left V 3 bases short and J 7 bases short, with 9 bases between. The CDR3 DNA reads as TGTGCCAGCAGCCACGAAATTGGTGAAAAACTGTTTTTT. This translates into CASSHEIGEKLFF.

The CDR3 protein is CASSQGSPGLGANVLTF. Written as DNA, the CDR3 is TGCGCCAGCAGCCAAGGGTCTCCGGGGCTAGGGGCCAACGTCCTGACTTTC. This chain connects TRBV4-1 to TRBJ2-6; D tentatively fits TRBD1 or TRBD2 (5 bases each). Germline V CDR1 and CDR2: MGHRA, YSYEKL. CDR3 length: 17 amino acids. The V and J ends lost 1 base and 4 bases respectively, with 14 bases between them.